This T cell receptor beta chain appears in the sequencing data of a study of shared clonotypes between healthy human individuals. The V gene's germline CDR1 is DFQATT and CDR2 SNEGSKA (reference sequence). This CDR3 has 11 amino acids. Trimming took 2 bases from V and 5 from J, leaving 4 bases between them. General study findings and limits: It was anticipated that sequencing depth would influence how many clonotypes donors shared. Tissues were not sampled, only blood, and their repertoires likely differ.

Each unsorted sample relied on 90 million or so PBMCs as its source of genomic DNA. This was a deep-level run. Data came from immunoSEQ multiplex PCR; TCRdb stores just in-frame clones and leaves some out. The data contain roughly 500,000 clones, 79% of them singletons. About this clone itself: Its antigen remains unidentified.

The TCR originated in a woman aged 40 to 55 in good health. Some clones in this sample may be carry-over from other donors' samples. The chain recombines TRBV20-1 with TRBJ2-1; D is uncertain. What was sequenced was PBMCs. The CDR3 DNA follows: TGCAGTGCTAGACTGAACAATGAGCAGTTCTTC. Residues: CSARLNNEQFF.